The 8 T cell receptor beta chains in this list originate from one sample, sequenced in a study of CD4+ T cells in melanoma. The data were produced by immunoSEQ multiplex PCR, yet TCRdb's version contains in-frame clones alone and is incomplete. The data hold more than 110,000 clones, with over 90% observed a single time. The receptors come from a human donor with melanoma.

The DNA of the CDR3 is TGTGCCAGCAGCTTAACTTCGGGGGCCGTGGAGACCCAGTACTTC. Translating it yields CASSLTSGAVETQYF. The V gene is TRBV7-3, the J gene TRBJ2-5; D is possibly TRBD1 or TRBD2 (6 bases each). The V gene lost 0 bases and the J gene lost 5 bases, with 13 bases spanning the gap. The V gene's germline CDR1 is SGHTA and CDR2 FQGTGA. The CDR3 is 15 residues long.

The J gene is TRBJ1-1, the V gene TRBV5-1, with unresolved D. The V end was cut by 7 bases, the J end by 4 bases, with 17 bases between. This CDR3 is built from 14 residues. Germline CDR1 is SGHRS and CDR2 is YFSETQ. For the CDR3, the DNA is TGCGCCAGCTCGACGGGAGTGGGCGGCACTGAAGCTTTCTTT. Protein sequence: CASSTGVGGTEAFF.

Concerning this clone itself: This same CDR3 is encoded by further DNA sequences in the sample. This chain connects TRBV5-1 to TRBJ2-5; TRBD1 or TRBD2 may be the D gene (5 bases each). Deletions cut 0 bases from V and 1 base from J, with 7 bases between. The CDR3 contains 14 residues. Germline-derived CDR1 and CDR2 are SGHRS and YFSETQ. Here the CDR3 reads CASSLGDRQETQYF. CDR3 coding DNA: TGCGCCAGCAGCTTGGGGGACCGCCAAGAGACCCAGTACTTC.

The DNA for the CDR3 is TGTGCCAGCAGCCCTAGCAATCAGCCCCAGCATTTT. This codes for CASSPSNQPQHF. The rearrangement uses TRBV6-5 and TRBJ1-5, with D uncertain. Deletions cut 6 bases from V and 0 bases from J, with 3 bases between. This CDR3 is built from 12 residues. Per germline, CDR1 MNHEY and CDR2 SVGAGI.

The CDR3 sequence is CASSPTGGLHYGYTF. Here the CDR3 DNA reads TGTGCCAGCAGCCCTACGGGGGGCTTACACTATGGCTACACCTTC. The gene calls are TRBV6-1 and TRBJ1-2, with TRBD1 as a possible D gene (6 bases). The CDR3 contains 15 residues. CDR1 and CDR2 (germline): MNHNS, SASEGT. Deletions cut 6 bases from V and 3 bases from J, with 17 bases between.

This chain joins TRBV5-6 and TRBJ2-3, with D perhaps matching TRBD2 (5 bases). Trimming pared 2 bases from V and 4 bases from J, leaving 8 bases between. This CDR3 has 13 residues. CDR1 is SGHDT, CDR2 YYEEEE, per germline. CDR3 in DNA: TGTGCCAGCAGCTTCCTGAGGGCAGATACGCAGTATTTT. Protein sequence: CASSFLRADTQYF.

J is TRBJ2-1 and V is TRBV11-1; D is perhaps TRBD1 or TRBD2 (5 bases each). The V and J ends lost 5 bases and 2 bases respectively, with 13 bases between them. CDR1 is SGHAT, CDR2 FQDESV, per germline (reference sequence). The CDR3 consists of 15 residues. CDR3 coding DNA: TGTGCCAGCAGCCACCGGGACGGCCCCTACAATGAGCAGTTCTTC. It encodes CASSHRDGPYNEQFF.

The J gene is TRBJ1-1, the V gene TRBV18, with a weak D call TRBD1 (5 bases). This CDR3 has 15 residues. Trimming took 3 bases from V and 3 from J, leaving 14 bases between them. Germline assignment: CDR1 KGHSH and CDR2 LQKENI. This CDR3 reads CASSPRQHPDTEAFF. CDR3 DNA: TGTGCCAGCTCACCCCGACAGCACCCTGACACTGAAGCTTTCTTT.